This T cell receptor (beta chain) came from a study of vaccination and CD4 T cells after COVID-19. Documented treatment: roughly ten-day PBMC culture with coronavirus spike peptide pools or control peptides (ViraFEST assay). The authors swapped half the medium for fresh IL-2 medium on days 3 and 7. This clonotype was observed a few times. No antigen is known for it. The germline V gene encodes CDR1 SGHTA and CDR2 FQGNSA. There are 15 residues in the CDR3. V was pared by 5 bases and J by 6 bases, with 11 bases of the junction left unmatched. The Oncomine TCR Beta short-read assay was applied to DNA of cultured CD4+ T cells. From the PCR reads, TCRdb called clonotypes with MiXCR, one entry per CDR3 protein. Of some 15,000 distinct CDR3 sequences in the sample, about 54% were seen once.

The sequencing used CD4+ T cells from blood, cultured in vitro, collected before SARS-CoV-2 vaccination. The chain couples TRBV7-2 to TRBJ2-3; 7 bases match TRBD1. The receptor was derived from a human donor who had recovered from COVID-19. CDR3 nucleotide sequence: TGTGCCAGCAGCCAAGACAGGGTTAGTTCGGATACGCAGTATTTT. Translating it yields CASSQDRVSSDTQYF.